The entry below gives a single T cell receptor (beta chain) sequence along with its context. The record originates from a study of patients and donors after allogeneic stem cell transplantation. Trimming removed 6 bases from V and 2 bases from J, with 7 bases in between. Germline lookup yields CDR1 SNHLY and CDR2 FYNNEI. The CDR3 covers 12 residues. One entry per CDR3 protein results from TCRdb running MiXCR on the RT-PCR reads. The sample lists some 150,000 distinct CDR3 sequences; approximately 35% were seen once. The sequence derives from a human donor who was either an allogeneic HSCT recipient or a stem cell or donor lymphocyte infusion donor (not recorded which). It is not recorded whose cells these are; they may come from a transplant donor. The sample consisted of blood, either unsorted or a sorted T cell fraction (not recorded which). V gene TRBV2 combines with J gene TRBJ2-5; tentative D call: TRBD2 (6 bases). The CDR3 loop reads CASRRDQETQYF. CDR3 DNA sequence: TGTGCCAGCAGGCGGGATCAAGAGACCCAGTACTTC.